This entry is about one TCR beta chain. The CDR3 sequence is 16 residues long. The V and J ends lost 0 bases and 8 bases respectively, with 15 bases between them. Germline V gene sequence: CDR1 SGHRS, CDR2 YFSETQ. The data were obtained in a study of blood T cell repertoires in COVID-19. Participants' reported clinical history set cohort assignment. People in the exposed group encountered a COVID-19 case within 2 weeks before entering the study. Profiled with immunoSEQ multiplex PCR; TCRdb holds only in-frame clones, not every one. The sample holds over 200,000 clones; about 86% are singletons and the top ten take 4.5% to 5.5%.

This chain uses TRBV5-1 with TRBJ1-6; D uncertain. This receptor was taken from a young woman who had been exposed to COVID-19. The sequencing input was PBMCs or T cells enriched from blood (not recorded which). CDR3: CASSLGRTIGDSPLHF. As DNA, the CDR3 is TGCGCCAGCAGCTTGGGCAGAACTATAGGCGATTCACCCCTCCACTTT.